These 17 T cell receptor beta chains originate from one sample sequenced in a study of shared clonotypes between healthy human individuals. CD45RO-negative, CCR7-positively selected cells formed the naive CD8 fraction, excluding terminally differentiated effector memory CD45RA+ cells. The assay was immunoSEQ multiplex PCR, and TCRdb's table has in-frame clones only and misses some. The sample has about 800,000 clones; about 96% are singletons. Material: naive CD8+ T cells sorted from blood. The receptors shown here come from a young man in good health.

The genes are TRBV7-2 and TRBJ2-7; D is perhaps TRBD2 (6 bases). CDR1 is SGHTA and CDR2 is FQGNSA in the germline V gene. The CDR3 contains 16 residues. V was trimmed by 5 bases and J by 0 bases, leaving 17 bases between them. The CDR3 spells CASSPLRAGSSYEQYF. In DNA, the CDR3 is TGTGCCAGCAGCCCTTTGAGGGCGGGGTCCTCCTACGAGCAGTACTTC.

The rearrangement uses TRBV6-5 and TRBJ2-1, with 11 bases that match TRBD2. CDR1 is MNHEY and CDR2 is SVGAGI in the germline V gene. The CDR3 totals 15 residues. V trimming: 4 bases; J trimming: 8 bases; junction bases outside the gene matches: 7. The CDR3 sequence is CASSSFVAGGDEQFF. CDR3 DNA sequence: TGTGCCAGCAGTTCCTTCGTAGCGGGAGGGGATGAGCAGTTCTTC.

The rearrangement uses TRBV9 and TRBJ1-5; no clear D gene. Germline V lookup: CDR1 SGDLS, CDR2 YYNGEE. CDR3 length equals 15 residues. V was trimmed by 4 bases and J by 4 bases, leaving 15 bases between them. The CDR3 bases are TGTGCCAGCAGCCCACATTTGGACCTAAATCAGCCCCAGCATTTT. This gives the protein CASSPHLDLNQPQHF.

This chain uses TRBV5-1 with TRBJ2-2; 8 bases match TRBD1. The ends lost 4 bases at V and 2 bases at J; junction bases unmatched: 4. The germline gives CDR1 SGHRS, CDR2 YFSETQ. This CDR3 contains 15 residues. The CDR3 sequence is CASSNDRGNTGELFF. CDR3 coding DNA: TGCGCCAGCAGCAATGACAGGGGAAACACCGGGGAGCTGTTTTTT.

J is TRBJ2-3 and V is TRBV15; TRBD2 aligns across 13 bases. CDR3 size: 17 residues. V was pared by 5 bases and J by 5 bases, with 10 bases of the junction left unmatched. CDR1 and CDR2 (germline): LNHNV, YYDKDF (reference sequence). The CDR3 sequence is CATSPTLAGGLGDTQYF. The DNA of the CDR3 is TGTGCCACCAGCCCCACACTAGCGGGAGGGCTTGGAGATACGCAGTATTTT.

This chain connects TRBV7-6 to TRBJ2-1; the match to TRBD2 covers 7 bases. Per the germline V gene, CDR1 is SGHVS and CDR2 is FNYEAQ. CDR3 length: 17 amino acids. Losses at the gene ends were 3 bases for V and 4 bases for J; bases not matched to a gene: 12. The CDR3 protein is CASSFTLTSVMYNEQFF. DNA for the CDR3: TGTGCCAGCAGCTTCACCCTCACTAGCGTAATGTACAATGAGCAGTTCTTC.

The rearrangement uses TRBV29-1 and TRBJ1-2, with D maybe TRBD1 (6 bases). Per germline, CDR1 SQVTM and CDR2 ANQGSEA. The CDR3 loop spans 14 amino acids. V was trimmed by 2 bases and J by 2 bases, leaving 12 bases between them. The CDR3 DNA reads as TGCAGCGTTGAATTCAGGGGCCTCAACTATGGCTACACCTTC. It codes for CSVEFRGLNYGYTF.

The chain recombines TRBV6-4 with TRBJ1-2; possible D gene TRBD1, 5 bases. This CDR3 spans 14 amino acids. The ends were cut back, 1 base at V and 6 bases at J, with 12 bases in the middle. Germline V gene lookup returns CDR1 MRHNA and CDR2 SNTAGT. The CDR3 region has the DNA TGTGCCAGCAGTGACTACCCCGGGGGTGATGGCTACACCTTC. Its translation is CASSDYPGGDGYTF.

The chain recombines TRBV6-6 with TRBJ1-5, with a tentative D call TRBD1 (6 bases). The CDR3 is 14 amino acids. V was shortened by 6 bases and J by 7 bases, with 16 bases between the two germline ends. The germline V gene encodes CDR1 MNHNY and CDR2 SVGAGI (reference sequence). The CDR3 DNA follows: TGTGCCAGCAGCAAAGGGGCAGGGGTGCAGCCCCAGCATTTT. Residues: CASSKGAGVQPQHF.

The chain has TRBV27 and TRBJ1-5; 7 nucleotides align to TRBD1. The CDR3 is 15 residues long. J was trimmed by 3 bases and V by 5 bases; bases with no gene match: 7. Germline lookup yields CDR1 MNHEY and CDR2 SMNVEV (reference sequence). The CDR3 sequence is CASSPRDRHNQPQHF. In nucleotides, the CDR3 is TGTGCCAGCAGTCCTCGGGACAGACACAATCAGCCCCAGCATTTT.

V gene TRBV19 combines with J gene TRBJ2-1, with 11 bases aligning to TRBD1. V shed 3 bases, J shed 7 bases, and the junction held 5 bases outside the gene matches. This CDR3 has 15 residues. CDR1 is LNHDA and CDR2 is SQIVND in the germline V gene (reference sequence). In DNA form, the CDR3 reads TGTGCCAGTAGTATTGGACAGGGGGCTCTGAATGAGCAGTTCTTC. This gives the protein CASSIGQGALNEQFF.

CDR3 in DNA: TGCGCCAGCGGCGTGGGGGAGGGCCACGACGAGCAGTACTTC. This encodes CASGVGEGHDEQYF. This chain joins TRBV5-1 and TRBJ2-7; 7 positions match TRBD2. This CDR3 is 14 amino acids long. V was clipped by 7 bases and J by 5 bases; unmatched bases: 12. CDR1 and CDR2 (germline): SGHRS, YFSETQ.

This chain uses TRBV7-9 with TRBJ2-7; 7 bases line up with TRBD1. V shed 5 bases and J 2 bases; nucleotides not matched to a gene: 9. Germline CDR1 is SEHNR and CDR2 is FQNEAQ (reference sequence). CDR3 length: 15 amino acids. The CDR3 bases are TGTGCCAGCAGCGGTATGACGGGACAGACCTACGAGCAGTACTTC. It codes for CASSGMTGQTYEQYF.

A remark on this clone: Within the sample, other DNA sequences also encode this same CDR3. V and J are TRBV27 and TRBJ2-7; the D gene is possibly TRBD2 (6 bases). The CDR3 covers 15 residues. V lost 0 bases and J lost 3, with 12 bases in between. Looked up from germline, CDR1 is MNHEY and CDR2 is SMNVEV (reference sequence). CDR3 sequence (DNA): TGTGCCAGCAGTTTATCAGGAGGGCCCATCTACGAGCAGTACTTC. Translation: CASSLSGGPIYEQYF.

This chain uses TRBV4-3 with TRBJ2-7; 7 bases are shared with TRBD2. CDR3 size: 15 residues. Germline-derived CDR1 and CDR2 are LGHNA and YSLEER. V trimming: 1 base; J trimming: 2 bases; junction bases outside the gene matches: 5. For the CDR3, the DNA is TGCGCCAGCAGCCAAGGTCTGCGGGAGCCCTACGAGCAGTACTTC. It codes for CASSQGLREPYEQYF.

The rearrangement links TRBV7-9 to TRBJ2-7; no definite D call. V was clipped by 8 bases and J by 3 bases, with 8 bases between them. CDR3 length: 11 amino acids. Per the germline V gene, CDR1 is SEHNR and CDR2 is FQNEAQ (reference sequence). CDR3 in amino acids: CASSVGYEQYF. In DNA form, the CDR3 reads TGTGCCAGCTCCGTCGGCTACGAGCAGTACTTC.

This chain joins TRBV27 and TRBJ2-2; D is uncertain. Trimming shortened V by 5 bases and J by 8 bases, and 9 bases separated the two germline ends. The CDR3 runs to 12 residues. Looked up from germline, CDR1 is MNHEY and CDR2 is SMNVEV (reference sequence). For the CDR3, the DNA is TGTGCCAGCAGTGTCGCCCGAGGGGAGCTGTTTTTT. This gives the protein CASSVARGELFF.